These 23 T cell receptor beta chains share one sample of origin, sequenced in a study of shared clonotypes between healthy human individuals. Sequencing was performed with immunoSEQ multiplex PCR; in TCRdb, only in-frame clones are kept and a portion is missing. This table holds a few million clones, around 90% found once. The specimen sequenced was naive CD4+ T cells sorted from blood. Subset denoted: CD45RA+ positively selected. Receptors were obtained from a man between 18 and 29 years old in good health.

The chain joins TRBV19 to TRBJ2-1; 7 positions agree with TRBD2. The junction had 11 bases not matched to a gene; V was cut back by 5 bases and J by 4 bases. Germline CDR1 LNHDA, CDR2 SQIVND (reference sequence). This CDR3 has 16 amino acids. As DNA, the CDR3 is TGTGCCAGTAGTCCAAGACTAGCAGAAGAATACAATGAGCAGTTCTTC. Translating it yields CASSPRLAEEYNEQFF. The entire variable domain, with the rest obtained from reference TRBV19 and TRBJ2-1, is as follows: DGGITQSPKYLFRKEGQNVTLSCEQNLNHDAMYWYRQDPGQGLRLIYYSQIVNDFQKGDIAEGYSVSREKKESFPLTVTSAQKNPTAFYLCASSPRLAEEYNEQFFGPGTRLTVL.

The CDR3 sequence is CASSITGYSGNTIYF. In DNA form, the CDR3 reads TGTGCCAGTAGTATAACAGGGTACTCTGGAAACACCATATATTTT. The chain combines TRBV19 with TRBJ1-3, with D tentatively TRBD1 (6 bases). The CDR3 loop spans 15 amino acids. Trimming shortened V by 2 bases and J by 0 bases, and 8 bases separated the two germline ends. CDR1 and CDR2 (germline): LNHDA, SQIVND (reference sequence).

The gene calls are TRBV6-1 and TRBJ1-5; D is unresolved. This CDR3 spans 13 amino acids. Trimming removed 1 base from V and 11 bases from J, with 12 bases in between. Germline V lookup: CDR1 MNHNS, CDR2 SASEGT. The CDR3 DNA reads as TGTGCCAGCAGTGAAGAGGAGGGAAGGGCCCAGCATTTT. This sequence encodes CASSEEEGRAQHF.

A note on this clone: Distinct nucleotide sequences in the sample also encode this CDR3. V and J are TRBV5-1 and TRBJ1-3; D gene ambiguous. Trimming cost V 0 bases and J 5 bases, with 9 bases left between them. The germline CDR1 and CDR2 sequences are SGHRS and YFSETQ. The CDR3 covers 14 residues. The CDR3 region has the DNA TGCGCCAGCAGCTTGGAGGGTGGAAGAAACACCATATATTTT. Its translation: CASSLEGGRNTIYF.

The chain carries TRBV10-3 and TRBJ2-7, with no clear D. V was cut by 6 bases and J by 5 bases, with 17 bases left in between. Germline CDR1 is ENHRY and CDR2 is SYGVKD. This CDR3 comprises 14 residues. The CDR3 spells CAISQTLERNEQYF. The CDR3 DNA sequence: TGTGCCATCAGCCAGACCCTGGAAAGAAACGAGCAGTACTTC.

The CDR3 protein is CASSVDGGTEAFF. The CDR3, as DNA: TGTGCCAGCAGCGTCGATGGAGGCACTGAAGCTTTCTTT. The chain couples TRBV7-2 to TRBJ1-1; D not certain. Germline lookup yields CDR1 SGHTA and CDR2 FQGNSA. CDR3 size: 13 residues. Trimming shortened V by 5 bases and J by 4 bases, and 11 bases separated the two germline ends.

The chain combines TRBV9 with TRBJ1-4, with D unresolved. Germline CDR1 and CDR2: SGDLS and YYNGEE. The V gene lost 4 bases and the J gene lost 11 bases, with 9 bases spanning the gap. This CDR3 spans 11 amino acids. The CDR3 loop is CASSSNGKLFF. The CDR3 DNA reads as TGTGCCAGCAGCTCCAATGGTAAACTGTTTTTT.

Notes on this clone: This sample also contains other DNA sequences that code for the same CDR3. The rearrangement links TRBV7-2 to TRBJ2-1; 12 nucleotides match TRBD2. Germline V gives CDR1 SGHTA, CDR2 FQGNSA. CDR3 length equals 15 residues. V was pared by 1 base and J by 7 bases, with 2 bases of the junction left unmatched. The CDR3 region has the DNA TGTGCCAGCAGCTTAGAAGGGACTAGCGGGAATGAGCAGTTCTTC. It specifies CASSLEGTSGNEQFF.

The CDR3 protein is CASSQDLSGRWTDTQYF. The CDR3 DNA follows: TGCGCCAGCAGCCAAGACCTTAGCGGGAGGTGGACAGATACGCAGTATTTT. The chain joins TRBV4-3 to TRBJ2-3; 10 nucleotides align to TRBD2. CDR3 size: 17 residues. Germline-derived CDR1 and CDR2 are LGHNA and YSLEER. V lost 0 bases, J lost 3 bases, and 6 bases stayed unmatched.

The rearrangement joins TRBV29-1 to TRBJ1-2; tentative D call: TRBD1 (5 bases). The V and J ends lost 3 bases and 4 bases respectively, with 15 bases between them. Per the germline V gene, CDR1 is SQVTM and CDR2 is ANQGSEA. The CDR3 totals 14 residues. CDR3 DNA: TGCAGCGTTGAGGGCGGGGCCGGCCCCTATGGCTACACCTTC. Translation: CSVEGGAGPYGYTF.

J is TRBJ2-2 and V is TRBV19, with D unclear. Germline V CDR1 and CDR2: LNHDA, SQIVND (reference sequence). The CDR3 has 16 amino acids. V was shortened by 3 bases and J by 2 bases, with 13 bases between the two germline ends. Here the CDR3 reads CASSIGPQLNTGELFF. Here the CDR3 DNA reads TGTGCCAGTAGTATCGGGCCACAATTAAACACCGGGGAGCTGTTTTTT.

The chain is built from TRBV9 and TRBJ2-1; D is unresolved. In germline, CDR1 is SGDLS, CDR2 YYNGEE. CDR3 length: 13 residues. Trimming pared 3 bases from V and 12 bases from J, leaving 16 bases between. The CDR3 reads CASSAGSSSRQFF. The CDR3 DNA is TGTGCCAGCAGCGCAGGTAGTTCCTCCCGGCAGTTCTTC.

The gene calls are TRBV11-2 and TRBJ2-1, with D possibly being TRBD1 (5 bases). V gave up 5 bases and J gave up 7 bases, with 21 bases separating them. The CDR3 is 16 residues long. Germline values: CDR1 SGHAT, CDR2 FQNNGV. The CDR3 sequence is CASSPPGSVGRNEQFF. The CDR3 DNA reads as TGTGCCAGCAGCCCCCCAGGGTCAGTCGGGCGGAATGAGCAGTTCTTC.

This chain links TRBV28 with TRBJ2-4; D is possibly TRBD2 (6 bases). This CDR3 has 17 residues. The V end was cut by 5 bases, the J end by 3 bases, with 20 bases between. Per germline, CDR1 MDHEN and CDR2 SYDVKM. The CDR3 protein is CASSPQGYKRVKNIQYF. DNA of the CDR3: TGTGCCAGCAGTCCCCAGGGCTACAAGCGGGTCAAAAACATTCAGTACTTC.

The chain carries TRBV6-5 and TRBJ1-1, with D unclear. The germline gives CDR1 MNHEY, CDR2 SVGAGI. Trimming shortened V by 2 bases and J by 8 bases, and 12 bases separated the two germline ends. This CDR3 is built from 13 residues. This CDR3 reads CASSYGYRTEAFF. CDR3 coding DNA: TGTGCCAGCAGTTACGGGTACAGAACCGAAGCTTTCTTT.

This sequence joins TRBV19 and TRBJ1-1; the D gene is possibly TRBD1 (6 bases). Trimming took off 5 bases at V and 0 bases at J, with 10 bases between the two ends. This CDR3 region has 14 residues. Germline loops: CDR1 LNHDA, CDR2 SQIVND (reference sequence). The CDR3 DNA reads as TGTGCCAGTAGTTCGACAGGAATGAACACTGAAGCTTTCTTT. This codes for CASSSTGMNTEAFF.

This chain uses TRBV6-6 with TRBJ2-7; D not resolved. V lost 0 bases and J 3 bases, leaving 9 bases between the germline ends. The V gene's germline CDR1 is MNHNY and CDR2 SVGAGI (reference sequence). The CDR3 is made up of 14 amino acids. Here the CDR3 DNA reads TGTGCCAGCAGTTACTCGGCAGGTAACTACGAGCAGTACTTC. Translating it yields CASSYSAGNYEQYF.

Turning to this clone: In the same sample, other DNA sequences code for this CDR3. This chain links TRBV4-1 with TRBJ1-2; 8 bases match TRBD1. This CDR3 has 15 residues. CDR1 is MGHRA, CDR2 YSYEKL, per germline. J gave up 2 bases and V 3 bases, and 5 bases lay outside the gene matches. The CDR3 loop reads CASSHPDRENYGYTF. CDR3 sequence (DNA): TGCGCCAGCAGCCACCCGGACAGGGAGAACTATGGCTACACCTTC.

This clone was detected once. The chain links TRBV7-2 to TRBJ1-5; D remains ambiguous. V was trimmed by 1 base and J by 3 bases, leaving 7 bases between them. This CDR3 region has 14 residues. From germline, CDR1 is SGHTA and CDR2 FQGNSA. CDR3 bases: TGTGCCAGCAGCTTAGGGCGGACCAATCAGCCCCAGCATTTT. This translates into CASSLGRTNQPQHF.

This rearrangement joins TRBV10-1 to TRBJ1-6; 7 positions agree with TRBD1. Germline V gene lookup returns CDR1 WNHNN and CDR2 SYGVQD (reference sequence). The CDR3 has 15 amino acids. Trimming at V came to 11 bases and at J to 7 bases, leaving 14 bases not matched to a gene. The DNA of the CDR3 is TGCGCCCGATGTTCACGGACGGACAGGAATTCACCCCTCCACTTT. It specifies CARCSRTDRNSPLHF.

In nucleotides, the CDR3 is TGTGCCAGCAGGGTGACTAGCGGGAGTTCCTACAATGAGCAGTTCTTC. This encodes CASRVTSGSSYNEQFF. V usage is TRBV6-6 and J usage is TRBJ2-1, with 12 bases aligning to TRBD2. V shed 6 bases, J shed 1 base, and the junction held 4 bases outside the gene matches. This CDR3 has 16 amino acids. Germline V gives CDR1 MNHNY, CDR2 SVGAGI (reference sequence).

The rearrangement joins TRBV6-1 to TRBJ2-2, with TRBD1 matching 7 bases. Looked up from germline, CDR1 is MNHNS and CDR2 is SASEGT. The CDR3 loop spans 15 amino acids. The junction had 7 bases not matched to a gene; V was cut back by 6 bases and J by 3 bases. CDR3 sequence reads: CASRGDSLDTGELFF. Written as DNA, the CDR3 is TGTGCCAGCAGGGGGGACAGCCTTGACACCGGGGAGCTGTTTTTT.

This rearrangement joins TRBV7-3 to TRBJ2-3; 10 bases line up with TRBD1. V lost 7 bases, J lost 2 bases, and 6 bases stayed unmatched. Germline CDR1 and CDR2: SGHTA and FQGTGA. This CDR3 has 15 amino acids. DNA of the CDR3: TGTGCCAGCACACCGGGACAGGGGAACACAGATACGCAGTATTTT. Amino acid sequence: CASTPGQGNTDTQYF.